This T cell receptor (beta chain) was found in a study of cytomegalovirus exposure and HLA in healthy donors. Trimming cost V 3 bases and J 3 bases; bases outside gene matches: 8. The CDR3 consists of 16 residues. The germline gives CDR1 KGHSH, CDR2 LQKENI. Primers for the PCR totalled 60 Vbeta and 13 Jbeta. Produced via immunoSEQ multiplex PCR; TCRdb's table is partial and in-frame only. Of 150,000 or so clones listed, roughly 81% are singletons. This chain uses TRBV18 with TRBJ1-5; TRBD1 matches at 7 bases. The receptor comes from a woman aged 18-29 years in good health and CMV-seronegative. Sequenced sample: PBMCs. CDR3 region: CASSPAARGNNQPQHF. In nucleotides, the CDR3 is TGTGCCAGCTCACCTGCGGCCAGGGGGAACAATCAGCCCCAGCATTTT.